This T cell receptor beta chain stems from a study of blood T cells in healthy people across ages. Regarding the study as a whole: Naive T cell percentage showed a strong correlation with the diversity of TCR beta. Both naive CD4+ cell counts and diversity were greater in long-lived donors than in aged donors.

The length of the CDR3 is 12 residues. Germline V gene lookup returns CDR1 MNHEY and CDR2 SVGAGI. A remark on this clonotype: The target antigen is unknown.

The second PCR ran roughly 6 to 12 cycles with a sample-barcoded 5' primer and J-beta primers. CDR3-containing paired-end reads numbered at least 2.5 million in each sample. TCRdb independently ran MiXCR on the 5' RACE reads; one entry per CDR3 protein. In the table there are about 1.8 million distinct CDR3 sequences, about 50% of which are singletons. Each sample gave at least 6.5 million isolated PBMCs. The rearrangement links TRBV6-5 to TRBJ2-7; D ambiguous. The DNA end is a closer match to TRBJ2-5, so the J assignment may be wrong. The sequenced sample consisted of blood. This TCR was sampled from a woman between 40 and 50 years old in good health. The chain's CDR3 is CASGTLWETQYF. Written as DNA, the CDR3 is TGTGCCAGCGGCACATTGTGGGAGACCCAGTACTTC.